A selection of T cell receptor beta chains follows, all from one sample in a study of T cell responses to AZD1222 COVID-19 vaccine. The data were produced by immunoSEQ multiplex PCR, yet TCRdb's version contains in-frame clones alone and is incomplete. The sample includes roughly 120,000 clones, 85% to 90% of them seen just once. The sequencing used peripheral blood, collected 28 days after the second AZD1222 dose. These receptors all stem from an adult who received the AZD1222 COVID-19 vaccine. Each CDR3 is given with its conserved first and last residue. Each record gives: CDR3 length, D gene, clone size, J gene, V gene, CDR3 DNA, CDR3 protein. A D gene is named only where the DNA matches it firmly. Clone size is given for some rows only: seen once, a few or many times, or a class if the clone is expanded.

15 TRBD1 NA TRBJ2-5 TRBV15 TGTGCCACCAGGTTTCCCGCGGGACAGGGGTCGACCCAGTACTTC CATRFPAGQGSTQYF
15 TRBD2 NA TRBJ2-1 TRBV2 TGTGCCAGCCCAAGGGAGGGAGGGCCCTCCAATGAGCAGTTCTTC CASPREGGPSNEQFF
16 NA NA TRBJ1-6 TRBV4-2 TGTGCCAGCAGCCAAGATCTTCCAGGGATAAATTCACCCCTCCACTTT CASSQDLPGINSPLHF
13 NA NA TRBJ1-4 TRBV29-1 TGCAGCGTTGTGATCCAGGGAGCTGAAAAACTGTTTTTT CSVVIQGAEKLFF
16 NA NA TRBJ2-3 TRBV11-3 TGTGCCAGCAGCCTGGGTTTGGGCCCGGGCACAGATACGCAGTATTTT CASSLGLGPGTDTQYF
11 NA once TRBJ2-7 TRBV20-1 TGCAGTGCCCAACAAAATAACAAGCAGTACTTC CSAQQNNKQYF
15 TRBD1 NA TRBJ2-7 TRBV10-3 TGTGCCATCAGCGTGGACAGGGGCGATACCTACGAGCAGTACTTC CAISVDRGDTYEQYF
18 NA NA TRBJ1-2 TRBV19 TGTGCCAGTAGGCTCCCGGGGCAGGCCGGGCAGCATAACTATGGCTACACCTTC CASRLPGQAGQHNYGYTF
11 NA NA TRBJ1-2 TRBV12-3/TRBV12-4 TGTGCCAGCAGCCTAGGGTCTGGCTACACCTTC CASSLGSGYTF
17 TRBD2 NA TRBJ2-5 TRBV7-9 TGTGCCAGCAGCTACGGGACTAGCGGGGGCCGTGGAGAGACCCAGTACTTC CASSYGTSGGRGETQYF
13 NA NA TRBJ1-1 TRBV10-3 TGTGCCTCAAGGTCCCTCGAGGGCACTGAAGCTTTCTTT CASRSLEGTEAFF
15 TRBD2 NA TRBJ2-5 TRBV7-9 TGTGCCAGCAGCTTAGCGGGGGGACTAGCAGAGACCCAGTACTTC CASSLAGGLAETQYF
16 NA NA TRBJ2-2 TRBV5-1 TGCGCCAGCAGCCCCGGACAGATGGCCCTTACCGGGGAGCTGTTTTTT CASSPGQMALTGELFF
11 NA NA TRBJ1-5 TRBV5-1 TGCGCCAGCAGCTTGTTCCAGCCCCAGCATTTT CASSLFQPQHF
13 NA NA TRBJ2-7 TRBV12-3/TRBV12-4 TGTGCCAGCAGTTCTATTAGCTCCTACGAGCAGTACTTC CASSSISSYEQYF
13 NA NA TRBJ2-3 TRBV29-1 TGCAGCGTTGCTTATGGTAGCACAGATACGCAGTATTTT CSVAYGSTDTQYF
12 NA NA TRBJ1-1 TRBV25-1 TGTGCCAGCAGTGCAGGGAAGTCTGAAGCTTTCTTT CASSAGKSEAFF
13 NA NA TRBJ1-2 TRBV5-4 TGTGCCAGCAGCTTGCAGGGTCCCTATGGCTACACCTTC CASSLQGPYGYTF
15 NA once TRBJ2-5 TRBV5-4 TGTGCCAGCAGCTCTTCGAGTCGGGTACTGGAGACCCAGTACTTC CASSSSSRVLETQYF
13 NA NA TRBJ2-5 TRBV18 TGTGCCAGCCGGACTGGCCTCCAAGAGACCCAGTACTTC CASRTGLQETQYF
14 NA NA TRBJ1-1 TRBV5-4 TGTGCCAGCAGCTTGGTGGGGGGCTACACTGAAGCTTTCTTT CASSLVGGYTEAFF
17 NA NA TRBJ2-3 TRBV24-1 TGTGCCACCAGTGATGCCGGGACACCAGGGTCCACAGATACGCAGTATTTT CATSDAGTPGSTDTQYF
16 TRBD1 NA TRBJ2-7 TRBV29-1 TGCAGCGTGCTCCGGAACGGACAGGGTTGGGGCTACGAGCAGTACTTC CSVLRNGQGWGYEQYF
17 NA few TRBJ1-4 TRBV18 TGTGCCAGCTCACCTCGCGCGGGGCTCAAAGTTAATGAAAAACTGTTTTTT CASSPRAGLKVNEKLFF
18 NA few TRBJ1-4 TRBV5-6 TGTGCCAGCAGCTTCGGGCAGCGAACCACCTTCGTAAATGAAAAACTGTTTTTT CASSFGQRTTFVNEKLFF
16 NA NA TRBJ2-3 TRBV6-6 TGTGCCAGCAGGGATCCGACAGGACCCCTGGCAGATACGCAGTATTTT CASRDPTGPLADTQYF
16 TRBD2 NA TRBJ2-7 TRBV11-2 TGTGCCAGCAGCTTAGAACTAGCGGGGGGATCCTACGAGCAGTACTTC CASSLELAGGSYEQYF
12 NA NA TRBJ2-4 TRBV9 TGTGCCAGCAGCCCAGGAGTAAACATTCAGTACTTC CASSPGVNIQYF
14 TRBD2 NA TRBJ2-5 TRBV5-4 TGTGCCAGCAGTCTAGCGGAGATCCAAGAGACCCAGTACTTC CASSLAEIQETQYF
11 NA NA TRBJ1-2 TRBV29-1 TGCAGCGTGACCAGGGTTTATGGCTACACCTTC CSVTRVYGYTF
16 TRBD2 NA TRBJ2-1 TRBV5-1 TGCGCCAGCAGCTTGGCACTAGCGGGGGGGTACAATGAGCAGTTCTTC CASSLALAGGYNEQFF
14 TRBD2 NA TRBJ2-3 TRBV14 TGTGCCAGCAGCTGGGACTACCCTCGAGATACGCAGTATTTT CASSWDYPRDTQYF
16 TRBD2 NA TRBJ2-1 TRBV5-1 TGCGCCAGCAGCCAAGAAGCGGGGGGTACCTACAATGAGCAGTTCTTC CASSQEAGGTYNEQFF
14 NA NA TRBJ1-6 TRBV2 TGTGCCAGCAGTAAGGACAGACTAAATTCACCCCTCCACTTT CASSKDRLNSPLHF
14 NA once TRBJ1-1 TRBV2 TGTGCCAGCAGTGAAGTACAGATGAACACTGAAGCTTTCTTT CASSEVQMNTEAFF
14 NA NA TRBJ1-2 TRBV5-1 TGCGCCAGCAGCTTGGAGGGGGGCGACTATGGCTACACCTTC CASSLEGGDYGYTF
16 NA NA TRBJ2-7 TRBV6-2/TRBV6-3 TGTGCCAGCAGTTACCCTCCAACGACATTTTCCTACGAGCAGTACTTC CASSYPPTTFSYEQYF
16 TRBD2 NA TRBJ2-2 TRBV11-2 TGTGCCAGCAGCTTATTCGGGAGGGGGAACACCGGGGAGCTGTTTTTT CASSLFGRGNTGELFF
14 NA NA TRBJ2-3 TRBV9 TGTGCCAGCAGCGTACGGGGGGCTGCAGATACGCAGTATTTT CASSVRGAADTQYF
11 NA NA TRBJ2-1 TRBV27 TGTGCCCGGAGCTCCTACAATGAGCAGTTCTTC CARSSYNEQFF
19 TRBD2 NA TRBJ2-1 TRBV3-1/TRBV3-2 TGTGCCAGCAGCCAAGACGGGACTAGCGGGTTCCTCTCCTACAATGAGCAGTTCTTC CASSQDGTSGFLSYNEQFF
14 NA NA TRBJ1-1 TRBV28 TGTGCCAGCAGCACCGGGGGCTGGAACACTGAAGCTTTCTTT CASSTGGWNTEAFF
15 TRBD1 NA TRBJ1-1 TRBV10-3 TGTGCCATCAGTGAGGACAGGGGAAGTTTCACTGAAGCTTTCTTT CAISEDRGSFTEAFF
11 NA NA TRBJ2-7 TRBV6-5 TGTGCCAGCATTGGGGTAGACGAGCAGTACTTC CASIGVDEQYF
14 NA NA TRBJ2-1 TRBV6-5 TGTGCCAGCAGGACCGGACCCAATCCGGATGAGCAGTTCTTC CASRTGPNPDEQFF
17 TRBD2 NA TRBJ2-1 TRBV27 TGTGCCAGCAGTTCCCATTGGGGTAGCGGGGGGGCGTATGAGCAGTTCTTC CASSSHWGSGGAYEQFF
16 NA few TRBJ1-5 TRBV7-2 TGTGCCAGCAGCCAGCATAGGCGGGGTTCTGATCAGCCCCAGCATTTT CASSQHRRGSDQPQHF
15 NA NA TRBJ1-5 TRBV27 TGTGCCAGCAGTTCCCAGGGGTTGAGCAATCAGCCCCAGCATTTT CASSSQGLSNQPQHF
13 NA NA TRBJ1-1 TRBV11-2 TGTGCCAGCAGTCCCATCGAAGGGGGTAGAGCTTTCTTT CASSPIEGGRAFF
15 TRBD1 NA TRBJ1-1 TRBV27 TGTGCCAGCCGGGACAGGGGGCTTTCAAGCACTGAAGCTTTCTTT CASRDRGLSSTEAFF
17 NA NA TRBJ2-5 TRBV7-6 TGTGCCAGCAGCGCCCCGGGTAGGGGTGCGTGGGGAGAGACCCAGTACTTC CASSAPGRGAWGETQYF
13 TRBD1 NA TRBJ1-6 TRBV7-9 TGTGCCAGTGGAACAGGGGGTTATTCACCCCTCCACTTT CASGTGGYSPLHF
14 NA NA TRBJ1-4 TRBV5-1 TGCGCCAGCACACCGACACCAACTAATGAAAAACTGTTTTTT CASTPTPTNEKLFF
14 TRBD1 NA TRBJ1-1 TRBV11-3 TGTGCCAGCACATCACAGGGGGCCAGGACTGAAGCTTTCTTT CASTSQGARTEAFF
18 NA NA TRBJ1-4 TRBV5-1 TGCGCCAGCAGCTTGGTTGGGACATCAAGAGGGCGGGGGGAAAAACTGTTTTTT CASSLVGTSRGRGEKLFF
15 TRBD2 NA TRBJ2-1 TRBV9 TGTGCCAGCAGCGCGGGACTAGCGGGAGCCTATGAGCAGTTCTTC CASSAGLAGAYEQFF
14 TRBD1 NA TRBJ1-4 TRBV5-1 TGCGCCAGCGCGACAGGGAGTACTAATGAAAAACTGTTTTTT CASATGSTNEKLFF
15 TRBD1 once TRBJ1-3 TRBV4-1 TGCGCCAGCAGCCGCGGGACAGGGTCTGGAAACACCATATATTTT CASSRGTGSGNTIYF